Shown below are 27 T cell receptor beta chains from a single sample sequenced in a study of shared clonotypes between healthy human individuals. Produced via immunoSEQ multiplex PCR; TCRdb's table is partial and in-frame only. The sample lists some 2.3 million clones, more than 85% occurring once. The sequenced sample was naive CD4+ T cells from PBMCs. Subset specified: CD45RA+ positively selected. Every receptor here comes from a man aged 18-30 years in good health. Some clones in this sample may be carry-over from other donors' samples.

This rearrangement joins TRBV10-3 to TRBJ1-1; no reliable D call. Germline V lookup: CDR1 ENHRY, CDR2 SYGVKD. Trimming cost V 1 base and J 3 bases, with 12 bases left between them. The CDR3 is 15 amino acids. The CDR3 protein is CAISEWAGGDTEAFF. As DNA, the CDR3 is TGTGCCATCAGTGAGTGGGCAGGCGGGGACACTGAAGCTTTCTTT.

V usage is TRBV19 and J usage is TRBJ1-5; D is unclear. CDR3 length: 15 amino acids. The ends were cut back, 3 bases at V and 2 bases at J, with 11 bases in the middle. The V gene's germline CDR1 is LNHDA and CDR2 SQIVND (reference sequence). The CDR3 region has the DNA TGTGCCAGTAGTATCCCCAGGCCTGGCAATCAGCCCCAGCATTTT. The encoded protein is CASSIPRPGNQPQHF.

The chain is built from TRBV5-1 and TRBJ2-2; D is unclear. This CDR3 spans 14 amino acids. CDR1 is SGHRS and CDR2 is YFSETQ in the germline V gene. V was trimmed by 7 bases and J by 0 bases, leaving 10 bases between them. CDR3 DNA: TGCGCCAGCGGAAACAAATCGAACACCGGGGAGCTGTTTTTT. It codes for CASGNKSNTGELFF.

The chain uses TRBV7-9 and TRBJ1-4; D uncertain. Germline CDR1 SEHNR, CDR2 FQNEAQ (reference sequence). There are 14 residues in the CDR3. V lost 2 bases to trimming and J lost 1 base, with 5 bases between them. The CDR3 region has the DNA TGTGCCAGCAGCTTACGGCAAACTAATGAAAAACTGTTTTTT. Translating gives CASSLRQTNEKLFF.

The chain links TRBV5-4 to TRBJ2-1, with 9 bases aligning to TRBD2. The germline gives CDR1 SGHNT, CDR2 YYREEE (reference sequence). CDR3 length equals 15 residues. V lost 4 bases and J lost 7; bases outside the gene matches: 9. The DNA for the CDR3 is TGTGCCAGCAGCGTCGGGACTAGCCTGCCGAATGAGCAGTTCTTC. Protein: CASSVGTSLPNEQFF.

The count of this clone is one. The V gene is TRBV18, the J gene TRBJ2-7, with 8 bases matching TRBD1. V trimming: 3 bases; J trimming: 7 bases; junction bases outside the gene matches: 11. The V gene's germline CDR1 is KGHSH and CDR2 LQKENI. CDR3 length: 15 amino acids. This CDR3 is CASSPYLRGPEEQYF. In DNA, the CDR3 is TGTGCCAGCTCACCTTACCTCAGGGGGCCGGAGGAGCAGTACTTC.

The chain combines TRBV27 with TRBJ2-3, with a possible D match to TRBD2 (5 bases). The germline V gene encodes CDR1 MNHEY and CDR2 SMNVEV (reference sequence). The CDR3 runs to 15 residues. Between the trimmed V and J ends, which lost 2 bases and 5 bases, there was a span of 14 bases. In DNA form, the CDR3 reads TGTGCCAGCAGTTTACTAGCCTACCCCTTAGATACGCAGTATTTT. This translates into CASSLLAYPLDTQYF.

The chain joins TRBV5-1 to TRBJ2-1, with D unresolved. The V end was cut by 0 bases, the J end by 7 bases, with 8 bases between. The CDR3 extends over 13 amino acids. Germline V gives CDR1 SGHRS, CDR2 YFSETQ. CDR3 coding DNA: TGCGCCAGCAGCTTGGACGCCAGGAATGAGCAGTTCTTC. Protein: CASSLDARNEQFF. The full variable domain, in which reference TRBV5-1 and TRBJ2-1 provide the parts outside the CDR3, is KAGVTQTPRYLIKTRGQQVTLSCSPISGHRSVSWYQQTPGQGLQFLFEYFSETQRNKGNFPGRFSGRQFSNSRSEMNVSTLELGDSALYLCASSLDARNEQFFGPGTRLTVL.

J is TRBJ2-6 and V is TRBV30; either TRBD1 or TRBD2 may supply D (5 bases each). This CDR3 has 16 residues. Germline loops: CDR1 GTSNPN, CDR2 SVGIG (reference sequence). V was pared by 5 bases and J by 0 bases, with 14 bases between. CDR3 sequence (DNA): TGTGCCTGGGAAGGGCAGGGACGCTCTGGGGCCAACGTCCTGACTTTC. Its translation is CAWEGQGRSGANVLTF. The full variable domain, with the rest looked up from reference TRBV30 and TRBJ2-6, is SQTIHQWPATLVQPVGSPLSLECTVEGTSNPNLYWYRQAAGRGLQLLFYSVGIGQISSEVPQNLSASRPQDRQFILSSKKLLLSDSGFYLCAWEGQGRSGANVLTFGAGSRLTVL.

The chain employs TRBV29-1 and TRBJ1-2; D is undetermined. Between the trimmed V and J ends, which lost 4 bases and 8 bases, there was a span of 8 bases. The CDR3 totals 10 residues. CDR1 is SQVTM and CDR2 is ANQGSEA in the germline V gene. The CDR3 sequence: CSVGGNGYTF. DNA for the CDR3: TGCAGCGTTGGCGGGAACGGCTACACCTTC.

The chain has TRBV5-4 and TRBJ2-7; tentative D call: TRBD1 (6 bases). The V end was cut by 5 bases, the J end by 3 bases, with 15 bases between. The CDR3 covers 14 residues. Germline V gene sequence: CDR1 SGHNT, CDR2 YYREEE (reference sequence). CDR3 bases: TGTGCCAGCAGTCGGACACAGGGAGTCTACGAGCAGTACTTC. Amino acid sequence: CASSRTQGVYEQYF.

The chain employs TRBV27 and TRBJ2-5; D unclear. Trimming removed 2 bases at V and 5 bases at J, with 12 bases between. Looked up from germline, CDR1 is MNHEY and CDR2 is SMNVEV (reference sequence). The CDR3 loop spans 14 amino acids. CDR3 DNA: TGTGCCAGCAGTTTAACTTTGGGTGGGGAGACCCAGTACTTC. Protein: CASSLTLGGETQYF.

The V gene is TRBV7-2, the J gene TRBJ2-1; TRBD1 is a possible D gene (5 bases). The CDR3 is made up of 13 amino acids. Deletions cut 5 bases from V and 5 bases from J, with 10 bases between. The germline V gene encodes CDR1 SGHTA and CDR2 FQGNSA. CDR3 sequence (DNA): TGTGCCAGCAGCCCGCTGACAGACAATGAGCAGTTCTTC. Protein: CASSPLTDNEQFF.

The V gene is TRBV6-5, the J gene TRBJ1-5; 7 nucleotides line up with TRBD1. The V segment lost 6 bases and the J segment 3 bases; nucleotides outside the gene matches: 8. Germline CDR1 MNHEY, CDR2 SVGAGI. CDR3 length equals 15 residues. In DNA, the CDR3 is TGTGCCAGCAGGGACGCAGGGGGTGTCAATCAGCCCCAGCATTTT. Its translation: CASRDAGGVNQPQHF.

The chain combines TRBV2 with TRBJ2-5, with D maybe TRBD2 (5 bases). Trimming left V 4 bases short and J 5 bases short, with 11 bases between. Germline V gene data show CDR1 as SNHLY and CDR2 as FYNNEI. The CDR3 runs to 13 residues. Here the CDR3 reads CASSVEVGETQYF. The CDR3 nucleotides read TGTGCCAGCAGTGTGGAGGTAGGGGAGACCCAGTACTTC.

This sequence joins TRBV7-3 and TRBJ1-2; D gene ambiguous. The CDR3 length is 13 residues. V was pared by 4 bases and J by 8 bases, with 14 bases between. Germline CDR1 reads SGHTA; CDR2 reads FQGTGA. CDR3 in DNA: TGTGCCAGCAGCTCACTTCCAGGCGACGGCTACACCTTC. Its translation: CASSSLPGDGYTF.

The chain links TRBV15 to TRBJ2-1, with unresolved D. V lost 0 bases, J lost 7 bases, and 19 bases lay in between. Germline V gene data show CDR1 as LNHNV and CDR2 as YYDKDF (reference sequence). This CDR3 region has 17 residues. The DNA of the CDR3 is TGTGCCACCAGCAGAGATGACTTAAGGGCCCCACCGAATGAGCAGTTCTTC. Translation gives CATSRDDLRAPPNEQFF.

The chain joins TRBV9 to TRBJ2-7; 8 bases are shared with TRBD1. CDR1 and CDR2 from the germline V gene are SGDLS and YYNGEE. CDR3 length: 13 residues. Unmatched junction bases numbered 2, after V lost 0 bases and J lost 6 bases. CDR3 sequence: CASSVEGQAEQYF. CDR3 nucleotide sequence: TGTGCCAGCAGCGTAGAGGGACAGGCCGAGCAGTACTTC.

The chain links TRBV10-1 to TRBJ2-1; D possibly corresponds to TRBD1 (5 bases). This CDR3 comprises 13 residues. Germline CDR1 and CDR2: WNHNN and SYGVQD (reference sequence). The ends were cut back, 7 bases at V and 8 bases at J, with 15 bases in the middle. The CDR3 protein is CASTKGIPDEQFF. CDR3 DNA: TGCGCCAGCACTAAGGGGATCCCCGATGAGCAGTTCTTC.

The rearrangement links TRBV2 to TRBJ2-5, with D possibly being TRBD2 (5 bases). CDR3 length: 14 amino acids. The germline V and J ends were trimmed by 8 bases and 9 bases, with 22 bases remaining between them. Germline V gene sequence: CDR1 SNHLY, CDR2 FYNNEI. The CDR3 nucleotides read TGTGCCAGCGAAAATCTGTCTAGCCGCCGGGCCCAGTACTTC. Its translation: CASENLSSRRAQYF. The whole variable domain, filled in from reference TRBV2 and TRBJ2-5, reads EPEVTQTPSHQVTQMGQEVILRCVPISNHLYFYWYRQILGQKVEFLVSFYNNEISEKSEIFDDQFSVERPDGSNFTLKIRSTKLEDSAMYFCASENLSSRRAQYFGPGTRLLVL.

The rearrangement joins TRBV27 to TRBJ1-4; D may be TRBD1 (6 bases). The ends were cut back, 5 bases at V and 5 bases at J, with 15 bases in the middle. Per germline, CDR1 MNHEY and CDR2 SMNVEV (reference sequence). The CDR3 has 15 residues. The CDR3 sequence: CASSTNGQMNEKLFF. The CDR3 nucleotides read TGTGCCAGCAGTACTAATGGACAGATGAATGAAAAACTGTTTTTT.

The CDR3 nucleotides read TGTGCCAGTAATACCCAGGGGCGCTGGGAGACCCAGTACTTC. Encoded protein: CASNTQGRWETQYF. This rearrangement joins TRBV19 to TRBJ2-5; possibly TRBD1 for D (6 bases). The germline CDR1 and CDR2 sequences are LNHDA and SQIVND (reference sequence). V lost 7 bases to trimming and J lost 5 bases, with 17 bases between them. This CDR3 spans 14 amino acids.

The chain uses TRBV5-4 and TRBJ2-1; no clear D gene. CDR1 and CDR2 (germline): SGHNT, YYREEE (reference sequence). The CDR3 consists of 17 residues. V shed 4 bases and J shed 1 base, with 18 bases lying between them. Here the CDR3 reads CASSSSRALGSYNEQFF. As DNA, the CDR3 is TGTGCCAGCAGCAGCAGTAGGGCCCTCGGGTCCTACAATGAGCAGTTCTTC.

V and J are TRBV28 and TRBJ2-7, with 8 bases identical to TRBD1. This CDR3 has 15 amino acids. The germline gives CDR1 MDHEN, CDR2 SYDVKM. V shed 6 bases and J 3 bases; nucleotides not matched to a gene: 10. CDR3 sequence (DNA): TGTGCCAGCAGAGGGGAAACAGGGGGGAGCTACGAGCAGTACTTC. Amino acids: CASRGETGGSYEQYF.

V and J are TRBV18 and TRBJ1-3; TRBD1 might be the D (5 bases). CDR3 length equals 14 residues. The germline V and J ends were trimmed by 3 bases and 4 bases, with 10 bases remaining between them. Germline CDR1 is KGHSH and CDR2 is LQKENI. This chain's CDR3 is CASSPLGVGNTIYF. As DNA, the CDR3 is TGTGCCAGCTCACCTCTAGGGGTCGGAAACACCATATATTTT.

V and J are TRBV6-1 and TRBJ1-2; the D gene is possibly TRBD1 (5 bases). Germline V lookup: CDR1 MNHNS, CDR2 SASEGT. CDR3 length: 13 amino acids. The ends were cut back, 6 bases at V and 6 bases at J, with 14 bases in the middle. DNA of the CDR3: TGTGCCAGCAGAGACGTTGGGGGGGATGGCTACACCTTC. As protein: CASRDVGGDGYTF.

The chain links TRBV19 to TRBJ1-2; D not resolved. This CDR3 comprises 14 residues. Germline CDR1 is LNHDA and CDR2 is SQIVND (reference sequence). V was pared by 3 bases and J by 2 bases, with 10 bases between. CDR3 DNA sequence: TGTGCCAGTAGTATTTACGGCCCCAACTATGGCTACACCTTC. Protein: CASSIYGPNYGYTF.